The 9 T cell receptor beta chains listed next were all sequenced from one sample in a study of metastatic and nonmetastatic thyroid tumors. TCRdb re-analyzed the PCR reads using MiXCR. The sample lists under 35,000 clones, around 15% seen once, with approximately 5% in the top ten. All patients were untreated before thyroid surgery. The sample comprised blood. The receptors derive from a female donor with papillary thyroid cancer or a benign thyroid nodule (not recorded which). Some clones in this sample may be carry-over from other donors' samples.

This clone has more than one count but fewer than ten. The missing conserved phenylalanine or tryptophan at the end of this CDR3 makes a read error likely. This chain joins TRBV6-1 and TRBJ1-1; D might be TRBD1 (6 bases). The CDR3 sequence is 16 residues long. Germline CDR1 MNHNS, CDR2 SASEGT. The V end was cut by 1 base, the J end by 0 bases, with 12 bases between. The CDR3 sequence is CASSEDRVPLNTEAFL. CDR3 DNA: TGTGCCAGCAGTGAAGACAGGGTCCCTTTGAACACTGAAGCTTTCCTT.

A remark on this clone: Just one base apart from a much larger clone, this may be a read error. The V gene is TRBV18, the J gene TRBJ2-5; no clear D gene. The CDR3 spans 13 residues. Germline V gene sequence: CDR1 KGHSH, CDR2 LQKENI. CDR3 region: CASSLVIREAQYF. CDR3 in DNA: TGTGCCAGCTCTCTCGTGATTCGAGAGGCCCAGTACTTC.

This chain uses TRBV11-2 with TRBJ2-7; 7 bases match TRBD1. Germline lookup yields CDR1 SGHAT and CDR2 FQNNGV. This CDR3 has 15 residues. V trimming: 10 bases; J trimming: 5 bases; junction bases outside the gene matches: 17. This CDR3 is CAITRTPDRFDEQYF. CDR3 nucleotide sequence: TGTGCCATCACCCGAACACCGGACAGGTTCGACGAGCAGTACTTC.

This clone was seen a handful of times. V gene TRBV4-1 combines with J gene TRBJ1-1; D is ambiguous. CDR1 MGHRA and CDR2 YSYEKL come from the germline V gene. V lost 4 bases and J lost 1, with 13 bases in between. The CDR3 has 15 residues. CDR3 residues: CASSLRGCGNTEAFF. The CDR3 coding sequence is TGCGCCAGCAGCCTACGCGGGTGCGGGAACACTGAAGCTTTCTTT.

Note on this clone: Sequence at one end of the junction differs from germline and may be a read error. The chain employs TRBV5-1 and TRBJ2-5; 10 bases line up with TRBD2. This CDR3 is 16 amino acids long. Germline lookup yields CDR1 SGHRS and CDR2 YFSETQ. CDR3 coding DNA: TGCGCCAGCAGCCAGGGACTAGCGTGGGGACAAGAGACCCAGTACTTT. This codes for CASSQGLAWGQETQYF. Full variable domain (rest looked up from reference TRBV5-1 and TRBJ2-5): KAGVTQTPRYLIKTRGQQVTLSCSPISGHRSVSWYQQTPGQGLQFLFEYFSETQRNKGNFPGRFSGRQFSNSRSEMNVSTLELGDSALYLCASSQGLAWGQETQYFGPGTRLLVL.

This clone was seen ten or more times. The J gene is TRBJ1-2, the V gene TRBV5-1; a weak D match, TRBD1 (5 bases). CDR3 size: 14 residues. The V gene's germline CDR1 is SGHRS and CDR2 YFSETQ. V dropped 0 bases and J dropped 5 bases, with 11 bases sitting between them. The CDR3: CASSLARDPYGYTF. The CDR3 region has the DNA TGCGCCAGCAGCTTGGCCCGGGACCCATATGGCTACACCTTC. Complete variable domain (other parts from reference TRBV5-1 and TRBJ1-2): KAGVTQTPRYLIKTRGQQVTLSCSPISGHRSVSWYQQTPGQGLQFLFEYFSETQRNKGNFPGRFSGRQFSNSRSEMNVSTLELGDSALYLCASSLARDPYGYTFGSGTRLTVV.

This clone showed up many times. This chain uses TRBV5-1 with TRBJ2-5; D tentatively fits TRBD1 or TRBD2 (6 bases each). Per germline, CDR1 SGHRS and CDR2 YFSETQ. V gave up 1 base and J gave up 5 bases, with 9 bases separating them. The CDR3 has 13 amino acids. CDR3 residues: CASSLTGRETQYF. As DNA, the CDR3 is TGCGCCAGCAGCTTGACAGGGAGGGAGACCCAGTACTTC.

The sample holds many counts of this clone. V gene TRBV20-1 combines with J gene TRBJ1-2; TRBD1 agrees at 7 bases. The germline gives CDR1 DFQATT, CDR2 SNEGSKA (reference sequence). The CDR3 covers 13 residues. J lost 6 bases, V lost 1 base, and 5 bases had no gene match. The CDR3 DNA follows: TGCAGTGCTAGAGCGGTAACAGGGGATGGCTACACCTTC. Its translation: CSARAVTGDGYTF.

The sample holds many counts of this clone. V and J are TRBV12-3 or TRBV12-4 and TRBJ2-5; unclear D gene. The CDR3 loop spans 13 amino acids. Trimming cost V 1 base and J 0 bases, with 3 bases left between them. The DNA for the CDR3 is TGTGCCAGCAGTTTAGGGGACCAAGAGACCCAGTACTTC. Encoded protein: CASSLGDQETQYF.